This T cell receptor beta chain is from a study of blood T cell repertoires in COVID-19. Clones were read by immunoSEQ multiplex PCR, and TCRdb kept only the in-frame ones, dropping some. This repertoire shows 150,000 to 200,000 clones, about three quarters found once; its top ten account for approximately 8.6%. With V trimmed by 6 bases and J by 2 bases, 13 bases remained unmatched. Germline V lookup: CDR1 LNHDA, CDR2 SQIVND (reference sequence). This CDR3 comprises 17 residues. In this sample, this clone turned up a few times. The chain combines TRBV19 with TRBJ2-3; TRBD2 aligns across 8 bases. Sequenced input: peripheral blood. This TCR was recovered from a woman in her forties or fifties with active or convalescent COVID-19. Here the CDR3 DNA reads TGTGCCAGTAGCGAGACTAGCGTCGGGATCGCCACAGATACGCAGTATTTT. It yields the protein CASSETSVGIATDTQYF.